A selection of T cell receptor beta chains follows, all from one sample in a study of cytomegalovirus exposure and HLA in healthy donors. Libraries were prepared by immunoSEQ multiplex PCR; TCRdb keeps only in-frame clonotypes and omits some of them. The profile shows tens of thousands of clones, around 76% of them singletons. The specimen was PBMCs. The receptors shown here come from a man aged 18 to 30 in good health and CMV-seronegative. CDR3s include the opening cysteine and the closing phenylalanine or tryptophan. A D gene is named only where the DNA matches it firmly. A clone size is listed for some rows: how often the clone was seen (once, few, many), or a class if it is expanded.

clone size: once; V gene: TRBV18; D gene: TRBD1; J gene: TRBJ2-1; CDR3 protein: CASSQDRSSYNEQFF; CDR3 DNA: TGTGCCAGCTCGCAGGACAGGAGCTCCTACAATGAGCAGTTCTTC
clone size: once; V gene: TRBV4-2; D gene: -; J gene: TRBJ2-5; CDR3 protein: CASSQVQGVETQYF; CDR3 DNA: TGTGCCAGCAGCCAAGTGCAAGGGGTCGAGACCCAGTACTTC
clone size: -; V gene: TRBV18; D gene: TRBD1; J gene: TRBJ1-1; CDR3 protein: CASSPTGGNTEAFF; CDR3 DNA: TGTGCCAGCTCTCCCACAGGGGGGAACACTGAAGCTTTCTTT
clone size: -; V gene: TRBV2; D gene: -; J gene: TRBJ2-2; CDR3 protein: CASSEGRRSGWGELFF; CDR3 DNA: TGTGCCAGCAGTGAAGGACGCCGATCAGGGTGGGGGGAGCTGTTTTTT
clone size: few; V gene: TRBV7-9; D gene: TRBD1; J gene: TRBJ1-2; CDR3 protein: CASSPRTGFGSTF; CDR3 DNA: TGTGCCAGCAGCCCTCGGACAGGGTTTGGATCCACCTTC
clone size: -; V gene: TRBV6-1; D gene: TRBD1; J gene: TRBJ2-7; CDR3 protein: CASSEVGQGYYEQYF; CDR3 DNA: TGTGCCAGCAGTGAAGTAGGACAGGGGTACTACGAGCAGTACTTC
clone size: -; V gene: TRBV7-8; D gene: -; J gene: TRBJ1-1; CDR3 protein: CASSLGRGNTEAFF; CDR3 DNA: TGTGCCAGCAGCTTAGGGAGGGGGAACACTGAAGCTTTCTTT
clone size: few; V gene: TRBV4-1; D gene: -; J gene: TRBJ1-1; CDR3 protein: CASSQTTGVNTEAFF; CDR3 DNA: TGCGCCAGCAGCCAAACGACAGGAGTGAACACTGAAGCTTTCTTT
clone size: -; V gene: TRBV5-1; D gene: -; J gene: TRBJ2-2; CDR3 protein: CASSSLGREGAGELFF; CDR3 DNA: TGCGCCAGCAGCTCCCTCGGCAGGGAAGGAGCCGGGGAGCTGTTTTTT
clone size: once; V gene: TRBV9; D gene: TRBD2; J gene: TRBJ2-1; CDR3 protein: CASSIGTSGGHEQFF; CDR3 DNA: TGTGCCAGCAGCATCGGGACTAGCGGGGGCCATGAGCAGTTCTTC
clone size: -; V gene: TRBV6-1; D gene: -; J gene: TRBJ1-1; CDR3 protein: CASSGSQAGNTEAFF; CDR3 DNA: TGTGCCAGCAGTGGATCACAGGCTGGGAACACTGAAGCTTTCTTT
clone size: -; V gene: TRBV4-1; D gene: -; J gene: TRBJ1-5; CDR3 protein: CASSQDFAGGNQPQHF; CDR3 DNA: TGCGCCAGCAGCCAAGATTTCGCGGGGGGAAATCAGCCCCAGCATTTT
clone size: -; V gene: TRBV29-1; D gene: TRBD1; J gene: TRBJ1-5; CDR3 protein: CSVVQGEHQPQHF; CDR3 DNA: TGCAGCGTGGTACAGGGGGAACATCAGCCCCAGCATTTT
clone size: -; V gene: TRBV11-3; D gene: TRBD1; J gene: TRBJ2-2; CDR3 protein: CASSDRVDTGELFF; CDR3 DNA: TGTGCCAGCAGCGACAGGGTGGACACCGGGGAGCTGTTTTTT
clone size: -; V gene: TRBV18; D gene: TRBD1; J gene: TRBJ1-2; CDR3 protein: CASSPLPGQGEQGGYTF; CDR3 DNA: TGTGCCAGCTCACCACTGCCGGGACAGGGGGAACAGGGTGGCTACACCTTC
clone size: -; V gene: TRBV25-1; D gene: -; J gene: TRBJ1-2; CDR3 protein: CASSEAQNYGYTF; CDR3 DNA: TGTGCCAGCTCCGAAGCGCAAAACTATGGCTACACCTTC
clone size: once; V gene: TRBV7-2; D gene: TRBD1; J gene: TRBJ1-6; CDR3 protein: CASSLGAGGAAPLHF; CDR3 DNA: TGTGCCAGCAGCTTAGGGGCAGGGGGAGCAGCACCCCTCCACTTT
clone size: -; V gene: TRBV6-1; D gene: -; J gene: TRBJ2-3; CDR3 protein: CASREDSTSTDTQYF; CDR3 DNA: TGTGCCAGCAGAGAGGACTCGACTAGCACAGATACGCAGTATTTT
clone size: -; V gene: TRBV19; D gene: TRBD2; J gene: TRBJ2-5; CDR3 protein: CASSKGSAGGKLQETQYF; CDR3 DNA: TGTGCCAGTAGTAAAGGCTCAGCGGGGGGCAAACTCCAAGAGACCCAGTACTTC
clone size: -; V gene: TRBV5-1; D gene: -; J gene: TRBJ2-2; CDR3 protein: CASESTGAGGELFF; CDR3 DNA: TGCGCCAGCGAGTCGACAGGAGCTGGCGGGGAGCTGTTTTTT
clone size: -; V gene: TRBV5-5; D gene: -; J gene: TRBJ2-7; CDR3 protein: CASSSLPSPYEQYF; CDR3 DNA: TGTGCCAGCAGCTCCCTTCCCAGTCCCTACGAGCAGTACTTC
clone size: few; V gene: TRBV30; D gene: -; J gene: TRBJ1-2; CDR3 protein: CAWSGQLSVGYTF; CDR3 DNA: TGTGCCTGGAGTGGCCAACTCTCTGTGGGCTACACCTTC
clone size: -; V gene: TRBV29-1; D gene: TRBD1; J gene: TRBJ2-7; CDR3 protein: CSVAQRTGDGEQYF; CDR3 DNA: TGCAGCGTTGCTCAGCGGACAGGGGACGGCGAGCAGTACTTC
clone size: -; V gene: TRBV7-6; D gene: -; J gene: TRBJ2-7; CDR3 protein: CASSLDSLSYEQYF; CDR3 DNA: TGTGCCAGCAGCCTGGACTCCCTCTCCTACGAGCAGTACTTC
clone size: -; V gene: TRBV5-1; D gene: -; J gene: TRBJ1-1; CDR3 protein: CASSPQDAGLYTEAFF; CDR3 DNA: TGCGCCAGCAGCCCCCAGGACGCGGGGCTGTACACTGAAGCTTTCTTT
clone size: -; V gene: TRBV27; D gene: TRBD1; J gene: TRBJ1-1; CDR3 protein: CASTNQDRGNTEAFF; CDR3 DNA: TGTGCCAGCACCAATCAAGACAGGGGGAACACTGAAGCTTTCTTT
clone size: few; V gene: TRBV5-8; D gene: -; J gene: TRBJ1-3; CDR3 protein: CASSLFRGGSGNTIYF; CDR3 DNA: TGTGCCAGCAGCTTGTTCAGGGGCGGCTCTGGAAACACCATATATTTT
clone size: -; V gene: TRBV5-1; D gene: TRBD2; J gene: TRBJ2-1; CDR3 protein: CASSRISGASYNGQFF; CDR3 DNA: TGCGCCAGCAGCAGAATTAGCGGGGCCTCCTACAATGGGCAGTTCTTC
clone size: -; V gene: TRBV6-5; D gene: -; J gene: TRBJ1-2; CDR3 protein: CASTRGWEDGYTF; CDR3 DNA: TGTGCCAGCACCCGGGGATGGGAGGATGGCTACACCTTC
clone size: -; V gene: TRBV11-2; D gene: -; J gene: TRBJ2-5; CDR3 protein: CASSLDHPPGSVRDQETQYF; CDR3 DNA: TGTGCCAGCAGCTTAGATCATCCCCCTGGGTCGGTCCGGGATCAAGAGACCCAGTACTTC
clone size: once; V gene: TRBV2; D gene: -; J gene: TRBJ2-3; CDR3 protein: CASWGRRADTQYF; CDR3 DNA: TGTGCCAGCTGGGGCAGGAGGGCAGATACGCAGTATTTT
clone size: -; V gene: TRBV7-7; D gene: -; J gene: TRBJ1-2; CDR3 protein: CASSPNLQDLVRTF; CDR3 DNA: TGTGCCAGCAGTCCGAACCTACAGGATCTTGTGCGCACCTTC
clone size: -; V gene: TRBV30; D gene: -; J gene: TRBJ2-2; CDR3 protein: CATGSNTGELFF; CDR3 DNA: TGTGCCACCGGGTCGAACACCGGGGAGCTGTTTTTT